A selection of T cell receptor beta chains follows, all from one sample in a study of T-cell memory formation after mild COVID-19. TCRdb processed the 5' RACE reads anew with MiXCR; each CDR3 protein has one entry. The sample shows under 350,000 distinct CDR3 sequences, around 15% of them seen only once. The specimen was PBMCs or a T cell subset sorted from them (not recorded which). These receptor sequences come from a man younger than 35 who had mild COVID-19 (a few samples of this study predate the infection). Cell type and time point are not known. The CDR3 runs from the conserved cysteine through the conserved F or W. A D gene is named only where the DNA matches it firmly. Expanded clones get a size class; other rows say once, few or many, or leave the size out.

d_call: TRBD2
v_call: TRBV6-5
clone_size: few
j_call: TRBJ2-5
cdr3_aa: CASSYPLLAGDQETQYF
cdr3_nt: TGTGCCAGCAGTTATCCTTTACTAGCGGGGGACCAAGAGACCCAGTACTTC

d_call: -
v_call: TRBV3-1
clone_size: few
j_call: TRBJ1-6
cdr3_aa: CASSQDRGGSPLHF
cdr3_nt: TGTGCCAGCAGCCAAGACAGGGGTGGTTCACCCCTCCACTTT

d_call: TRBD1
v_call: TRBV12-3/TRBV12-4
clone_size: few
j_call: TRBJ2-2
cdr3_aa: CASSLGTGWAGELFF
cdr3_nt: TGTGCCAGCAGTTTAGGGACAGGGTGGGCCGGGGAGCTGTTTTTT

d_call: -
v_call: TRBV7-9
clone_size: few
j_call: TRBJ2-5
cdr3_aa: CASSLDPGAGETQYF
cdr3_nt: TGTGCCAGCAGCTTAGATCCAGGGGCCGGAGAGACCCAGTACTTC

d_call: TRBD1
v_call: TRBV2
clone_size: few
j_call: TRBJ2-5
cdr3_aa: CASRDRLYQETQYF
cdr3_nt: TGTGCCAGCAGGGACAGGTTGTACCAAGAGACCCAGTACTTC

d_call: -
v_call: TRBV29-1
clone_size: many
j_call: TRBJ2-2
cdr3_aa: CSARRNTGELFF
cdr3_nt: TGCAGCGCCCGTCGGAACACCGGGGAGCTGTTTTTT

d_call: -
v_call: TRBV5-4
clone_size: many
j_call: TRBJ2-5
cdr3_aa: CASSLETQETQYF
cdr3_nt: TGTGCCAGCAGCTTGGAGACTCAGGAGACCCAGTACTTC

d_call: -
v_call: TRBV28
clone_size: -
j_call: TRBJ1-1
cdr3_aa: CASSPMNTEAFF
cdr3_nt: TGTGCCAGCAGTCCAATGAACACTGAAGCTTTCTTT

d_call: TRBD2
v_call: TRBV9
clone_size: -
j_call: TRBJ2-5
cdr3_aa: CASSPQGLAGATQYF
cdr3_nt: TGTGCCAGCAGCCCCCAGGGACTAGCGGGTGCGACCCAGTACTTC

d_call: -
v_call: TRBV4-3
clone_size: -
j_call: TRBJ2-5
cdr3_aa: CASSQDEGWETQYF
cdr3_nt: TGCGCCAGCAGCCAAGATGAGGGGTGGGAGACCCAGTACTTC

d_call: TRBD1
v_call: TRBV18
clone_size: -
j_call: TRBJ2-7
cdr3_aa: CASSPRGQGEGYEQYF
cdr3_nt: TGTGCCAGCTCACCCCGTGGACAGGGGGAAGGCTACGAGCAGTACTTC

d_call: -
v_call: TRBV19
clone_size: few
j_call: TRBJ2-3
cdr3_aa: CASSRGSVTDTQYF
cdr3_nt: TGTGCCAGTAGCCGGGGGTCGGTCACAGATACGCAGTATTTT

d_call: -
v_call: TRBV12-3/TRBV12-4
clone_size: -
j_call: TRBJ2-5
cdr3_aa: CASSLDSEETQYF
cdr3_nt: TGTGCCAGCAGTTTAGACTCAGAAGAGACCCAGTACTTC

d_call: TRBD2
v_call: TRBV7-2
clone_size: many
j_call: TRBJ2-1
cdr3_aa: CASSLRTSGADEQFF
cdr3_nt: TGTGCCAGCAGCCTCCGGACTAGCGGGGCGGATGAGCAGTTCTTC

d_call: -
v_call: TRBV12-3/TRBV12-4
clone_size: few
j_call: TRBJ2-3
cdr3_aa: CASRSLGGGTDTQYF
cdr3_nt: TGTGCCAGCAGGTCTCTAGGGGGAGGCACAGATACGCAGTATTTT

d_call: TRBD1
v_call: TRBV5-1
clone_size: -
j_call: TRBJ1-1
cdr3_aa: CASSLGSSTGEAFF
cdr3_nt: TGCGCCAGCAGCTTGGGAAGCTCGACAGGGGAAGCTTTCTTT

d_call: TRBD1
v_call: TRBV7-9
clone_size: -
j_call: TRBJ1-4
cdr3_aa: CASSWETGGNEKLFF
cdr3_nt: TGTGCCAGCAGCTGGGAGACAGGGGGCAATGAAAAACTGTTTTTT

d_call: TRBD1
v_call: TRBV20-1
clone_size: -
j_call: TRBJ1-1
cdr3_aa: CSPQGTLNTEAFF
cdr3_nt: TGCAGCCCACAGGGGACCTTGAACACTGAAGCTTTCTTT

d_call: -
v_call: TRBV6-5
clone_size: -
j_call: TRBJ1-3
cdr3_aa: CASSLRWSSGNTIYF
cdr3_nt: TGTGCCAGCAGCCTCAGGTGGAGCTCTGGAAACACCATATATTTT

d_call: -
v_call: TRBV10-3
clone_size: -
j_call: TRBJ1-6
cdr3_aa: CAITTDPRDSPLHF
cdr3_nt: TGTGCCATCACCACGGACCCGAGGGATTCACCCCTCCACTTT

d_call: TRBD1
v_call: TRBV9
clone_size: -
j_call: TRBJ1-2
cdr3_aa: CASSYFQTGGGGYTF
cdr3_nt: TGTGCCAGCAGCTACTTCCAAACAGGGGGCGGTGGCTACACCTTC

d_call: -
v_call: TRBV7-9
clone_size: -
j_call: TRBJ2-4
cdr3_aa: CASSPGSGLAKNIQYF
cdr3_nt: TGTGCCAGCAGCCCAGGGTCTGGGCTAGCCAAAAACATTCAGTACTTC

d_call: TRBD2
v_call: TRBV5-1
clone_size: few
j_call: TRBJ2-5
cdr3_aa: CASSLISAGLAGGTQYF
cdr3_nt: TGCGCCAGCAGCTTAATCAGCGCGGGACTAGCGGGGGGGACCCAGTACTTC

d_call: TRBD1
v_call: TRBV18
clone_size: -
j_call: TRBJ1-2
cdr3_aa: CASSSTGGERRYTF
cdr3_nt: TGTGCCAGCTCGTCGACAGGGGGGGAGAGGCGCTACACCTTC

d_call: -
v_call: TRBV6-1
clone_size: -
j_call: TRBJ1-4
cdr3_aa: CASSRSNRDEKLFF
cdr3_nt: TGTGCCAGCAGTCGGAGTAATCGGGATGAAAAACTGTTTTTT

d_call: TRBD2
v_call: TRBV20-1
clone_size: few
j_call: TRBJ2-1
cdr3_aa: CSASGLAGEQFF
cdr3_nt: TGCAGTGCTTCCGGACTAGCGGGAGAGCAGTTCTTC

d_call: TRBD1
v_call: TRBV29-1
clone_size: -
j_call: TRBJ1-1
cdr3_aa: CSATGQGMNTEAFF
cdr3_nt: TGCAGCGCCACGGGACAGGGAATGAACACTGAAGCTTTCTTT

d_call: -
v_call: TRBV9
clone_size: -
j_call: TRBJ2-5
cdr3_aa: CASSYQAGNQETQYF
cdr3_nt: TGTGCCAGCAGCTACCAAGCGGGTAACCAAGAGACCCAGTACTTC

d_call: TRBD2
v_call: TRBV19
clone_size: -
j_call: TRBJ2-5
cdr3_aa: CASSMRGQETQYF
cdr3_nt: TGTGCCAGTAGTATGCGGGGGCAAGAGACCCAGTACTTC

d_call: -
v_call: TRBV4-1
clone_size: -
j_call: TRBJ1-2
cdr3_aa: CASTSYRNFRGYTF
cdr3_nt: TGCGCCAGCACCTCCTACCGAAATTTTCGGGGCTACACCTTC

d_call: TRBD2
v_call: TRBV4-2
clone_size: -
j_call: TRBJ2-3
cdr3_aa: CASSQNRGGPDTQYF
cdr3_nt: TGTGCCAGCAGCCAAAATCGGGGGGGCCCGGATACGCAGTATTTT

d_call: -
v_call: TRBV6-1
clone_size: -
j_call: TRBJ1-2
cdr3_aa: CASSEASPYYGYTF
cdr3_nt: TGTGCCAGCAGTGAGGCGTCGCCTTATTATGGCTACACCTTC

d_call: TRBD1
v_call: TRBV6-5
clone_size: few
j_call: TRBJ2-7
cdr3_aa: CASSFRTGSLYEQYF
cdr3_nt: TGTGCCAGCAGTTTCCGGACAGGGAGTCTGTACGAGCAGTACTTC

d_call: TRBD2
v_call: TRBV5-1
clone_size: many
j_call: TRBJ2-1
cdr3_aa: CASSPGTTYNEQFF
cdr3_nt: TGCGCCAGCAGCCCCGGGACTACCTACAATGAGCAGTTCTTC

d_call: TRBD2
v_call: TRBV4-2
clone_size: -
j_call: TRBJ2-1
cdr3_aa: CASSPWDYQEQFF
cdr3_nt: TGTGCCAGCAGCCCGTGGGACTATCAGGAGCAGTTCTTC

d_call: -
v_call: TRBV29-1
clone_size: -
j_call: TRBJ2-3
cdr3_aa: CSVRGFQADTQYF
cdr3_nt: TGCAGCGTTCGGGGTTTTCAAGCAGATACGCAGTATTTT

d_call: -
v_call: TRBV15
clone_size: few
j_call: TRBJ2-7
cdr3_aa: CATSRDWTYEQYF
cdr3_nt: TGTGCCACCAGCAGAGATTGGACCTACGAGCAGTACTTC

d_call: -
v_call: TRBV5-5
clone_size: few
j_call: TRBJ2-1
cdr3_aa: CASSPWGSRSYNEQFF
cdr3_nt: TGTGCCAGCAGCCCGTGGGGCAGTCGCTCCTACAATGAGCAGTTCTTC

d_call: -
v_call: TRBV5-1
clone_size: -
j_call: TRBJ1-2
cdr3_aa: CASSLGLMGGDYGYTF
cdr3_nt: TGCGCCAGCAGCTTGGGGCTAATGGGGGGAGACTATGGCTACACCTTC

d_call: TRBD1
v_call: TRBV10-2
clone_size: -
j_call: TRBJ1-1
cdr3_aa: CATSGGWTEAFF
cdr3_nt: TGCGCCACCTCAGGGGGCTGGACTGAAGCTTTCTTT

d_call: -
v_call: TRBV4-2
clone_size: -
j_call: TRBJ1-2
cdr3_aa: CASSQDDGGEVGGYTF
cdr3_nt: TGTGCCAGCAGCCAAGACGACGGGGGTGAGGTTGGTGGCTACACCTTC

d_call: -
v_call: TRBV5-5
clone_size: -
j_call: TRBJ2-3
cdr3_aa: CASSLGADGMTDTQYF
cdr3_nt: TGTGCCAGCAGCTTGGGCGCGGACGGCATGACAGATACGCAGTATTTT

d_call: -
v_call: TRBV29-1
clone_size: few
j_call: TRBJ1-1
cdr3_aa: CSVDRAAFF
cdr3_nt: TGCAGCGTTGACAGGGCCGCTTTCTTT

d_call: -
v_call: TRBV12-3/TRBV12-4
clone_size: -
j_call: TRBJ2-5
cdr3_aa: CASSFRQGETQYF
cdr3_nt: TGTGCCAGCAGTTTCCGGCAGGGCGAGACCCAGTACTTC

d_call: TRBD1
v_call: TRBV5-1
clone_size: -
j_call: TRBJ2-3
cdr3_aa: CASSPDRAGDTQYF
cdr3_nt: TGCGCCAGCAGCCCGGACAGGGCGGGGGATACGCAGTATTTT

d_call: TRBD1
v_call: TRBV5-5
clone_size: many
j_call: TRBJ2-3
cdr3_aa: CASSSEGAADTQYF
cdr3_nt: TGTGCCAGCAGCTCCGAGGGGGCCGCTGATACGCAGTATTTT

d_call: TRBD2
v_call: TRBV12-3/TRBV12-4
clone_size: -
j_call: TRBJ2-3
cdr3_aa: CASSPWSGGADTQYF
cdr3_nt: TGTGCCAGCAGCCCATGGAGCGGGGGGGCAGATACGCAGTATTTT

d_call: -
v_call: TRBV6-5
clone_size: many
j_call: TRBJ2-1
cdr3_aa: CASSYSMTSSYNEQFF
cdr3_nt: TGTGCCAGCAGTTACTCAATGACAAGCTCCTACAATGAGCAGTTCTTC

d_call: -
v_call: TRBV7-3
clone_size: -
j_call: TRBJ2-1
cdr3_aa: CASSPGTAHNEQFF
cdr3_nt: TGTGCCAGCAGCCCCGGGACGGCCCACAATGAGCAGTTCTTC

d_call: -
v_call: TRBV4-2
clone_size: few
j_call: TRBJ2-3
cdr3_aa: CASSQDATDTQYF
cdr3_nt: TGTGCCAGCAGCCAAGATGCCACAGATACGCAGTATTTT

d_call: -
v_call: TRBV7-9
clone_size: few
j_call: TRBJ2-1
cdr3_aa: CASSLTAGTYNEQFF
cdr3_nt: TGTGCCAGCAGCTTAACGGCAGGGACCTACAATGAGCAGTTCTTC

d_call: TRBD2
v_call: TRBV18
clone_size: -
j_call: TRBJ2-3
cdr3_aa: CASSPLSSGATDTQYF
cdr3_nt: TGTGCCAGCTCACCACTTTCTAGCGGGGCCACAGATACGCAGTATTTT

d_call: -
v_call: TRBV11-2
clone_size: -
j_call: TRBJ2-3
cdr3_aa: CASSLSFGASWDTQYF
cdr3_nt: TGTGCCAGCAGCTTGTCGTTTGGGGCCTCATGGGATACGCAGTATTTT

d_call: -
v_call: TRBV4-2
clone_size: many
j_call: TRBJ2-7
cdr3_aa: CASSQEPRDAGRGEQYF
cdr3_nt: TGTGCCAGCAGCCAAGAGCCACGGGACGCGGGAAGAGGGGAGCAGTACTTC

d_call: -
v_call: TRBV7-2
clone_size: few
j_call: TRBJ1-1
cdr3_aa: CASSSSGLGQTEAFF
cdr3_nt: TGTGCCAGCAGCTCCAGTGGTTTAGGGCAAACTGAAGCTTTCTTT

d_call: TRBD2
v_call: TRBV7-3
clone_size: few
j_call: TRBJ2-3
cdr3_aa: CASSETSGGEGDTQYF
cdr3_nt: TGTGCCAGCAGCGAGACTAGCGGGGGCGAAGGAGATACGCAGTATTTT

d_call: TRBD1
v_call: TRBV28
clone_size: -
j_call: TRBJ1-5
cdr3_aa: CASSLNRGRNQPQHF
cdr3_nt: TGTGCCAGCAGCCTAAACAGGGGTCGAAATCAGCCCCAGCATTTT

d_call: -
v_call: TRBV7-2
clone_size: -
j_call: TRBJ2-6
cdr3_aa: CASSHASGANVLTF
cdr3_nt: TGTGCCAGCAGCCACGCCTCTGGGGCCAACGTCCTGACTTTC

d_call: -
v_call: TRBV6-5
clone_size: few
j_call: TRBJ1-1
cdr3_aa: CASSYSLAGMGANTEAFF
cdr3_nt: TGTGCCAGCAGTTACTCTTTGGCAGGGATGGGGGCGAACACTGAAGCTTTCTTT

d_call: -
v_call: TRBV7-9
clone_size: few
j_call: TRBJ1-1
cdr3_aa: CASSLGVLSTEAFF
cdr3_nt: TGTGCCAGCAGCTTAGGTGTGTTGAGTACTGAAGCTTTCTTT